This TCR beta chain was documented in a study of cytomegalovirus exposure and HLA in healthy donors. The study ran its PCR with 60 Vbeta and 13 Jbeta primers. Some clones are missing from TCRdb's copy, which holds only in-frame ones; the method was immunoSEQ multiplex PCR. Of about 240,000 clones listed, about 80% are singletons. Trimming removed 3 bases from V and 2 bases from J; junction bases left unmatched: 13. Germline V CDR1 and CDR2: MGHRA, YSYEKL. The length of the CDR3 is 17 residues. The genes are TRBV4-1 and TRBJ2-7; 7 positions match TRBD2. The source material was PBMCs. The source of this sequence is an older woman in good health and CMV-seropositive. The CDR3 protein is CASSQLPGGSAPYEQYF. Written as DNA, the CDR3 is TGCGCCAGCAGCCAGCTCCCCGGCGGGAGTGCCCCCTACGAGCAGTACTTC.